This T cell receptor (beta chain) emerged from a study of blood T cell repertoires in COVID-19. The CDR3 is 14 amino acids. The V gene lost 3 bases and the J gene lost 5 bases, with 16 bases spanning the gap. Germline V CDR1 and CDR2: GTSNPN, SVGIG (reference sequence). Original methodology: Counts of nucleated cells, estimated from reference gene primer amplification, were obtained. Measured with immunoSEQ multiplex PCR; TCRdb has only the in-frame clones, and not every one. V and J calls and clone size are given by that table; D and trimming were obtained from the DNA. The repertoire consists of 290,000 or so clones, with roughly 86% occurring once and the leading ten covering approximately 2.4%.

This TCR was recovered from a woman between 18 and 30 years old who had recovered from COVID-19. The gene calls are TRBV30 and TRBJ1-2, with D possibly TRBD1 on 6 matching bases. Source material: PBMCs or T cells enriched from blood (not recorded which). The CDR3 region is CAWSASGGSYGYTF. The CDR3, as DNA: TGTGCCTGGAGCGCAAGCGGGGGCAGTTATGGCTACACCTTC.